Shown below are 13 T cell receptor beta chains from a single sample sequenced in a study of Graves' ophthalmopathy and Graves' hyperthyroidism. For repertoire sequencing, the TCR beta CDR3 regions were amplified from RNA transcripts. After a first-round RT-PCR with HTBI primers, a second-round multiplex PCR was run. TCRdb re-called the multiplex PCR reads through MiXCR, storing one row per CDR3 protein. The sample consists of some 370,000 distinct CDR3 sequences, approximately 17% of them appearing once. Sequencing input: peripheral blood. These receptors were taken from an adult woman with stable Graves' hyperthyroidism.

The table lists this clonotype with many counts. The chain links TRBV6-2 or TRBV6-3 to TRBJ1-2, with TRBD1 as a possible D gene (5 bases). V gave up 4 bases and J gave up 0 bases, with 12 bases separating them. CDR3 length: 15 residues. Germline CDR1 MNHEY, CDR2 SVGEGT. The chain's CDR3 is CASSSRQKTNYGYTF. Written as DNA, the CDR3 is TGTGCCAGCAGTTCCCGACAGAAGACTAACTATGGCTACACCTTC.

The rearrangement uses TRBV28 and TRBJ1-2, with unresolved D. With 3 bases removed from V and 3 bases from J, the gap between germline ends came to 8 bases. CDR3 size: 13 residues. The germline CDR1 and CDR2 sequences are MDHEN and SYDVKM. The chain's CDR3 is CASSFNRYYGYTF. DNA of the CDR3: TGTGCCAGCAGTTTCAACAGATACTATGGCTACACCTTC.

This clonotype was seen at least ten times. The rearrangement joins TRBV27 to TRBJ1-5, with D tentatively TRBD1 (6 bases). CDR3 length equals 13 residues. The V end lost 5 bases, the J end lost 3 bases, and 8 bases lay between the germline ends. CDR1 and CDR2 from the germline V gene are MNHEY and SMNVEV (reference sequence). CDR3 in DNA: TGTGCCAGCAGTGGGGACATCAATCAGCCCCAGCATTTT. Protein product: CASSGDINQPQHF.

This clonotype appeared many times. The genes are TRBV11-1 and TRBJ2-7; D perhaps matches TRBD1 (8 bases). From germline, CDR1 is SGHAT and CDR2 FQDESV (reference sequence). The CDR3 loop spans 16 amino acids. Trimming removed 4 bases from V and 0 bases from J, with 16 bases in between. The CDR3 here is CASSSPGGQDSYEQYF. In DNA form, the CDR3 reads TGTGCCAGCAGCTCCCCGGGGGGACAGGACTCCTACGAGCAGTACTTC.

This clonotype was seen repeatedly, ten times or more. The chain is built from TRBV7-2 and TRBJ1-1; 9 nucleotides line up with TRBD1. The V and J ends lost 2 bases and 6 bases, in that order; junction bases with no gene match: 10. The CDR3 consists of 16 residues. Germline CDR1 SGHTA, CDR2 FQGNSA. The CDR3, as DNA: TGTGCCAGCAGCTTATCCGGACAGGGGAAGACGGCTGAAGCTTTCTTT. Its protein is CASSLSGQGKTAEAFF.

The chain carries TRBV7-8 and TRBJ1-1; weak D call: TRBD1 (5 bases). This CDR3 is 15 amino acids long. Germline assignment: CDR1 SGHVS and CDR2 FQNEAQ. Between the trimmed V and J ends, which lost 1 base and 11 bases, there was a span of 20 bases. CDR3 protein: CASSLESRAHRGAFF. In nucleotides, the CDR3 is TGTGCCAGCAGCTTAGAATCGAGGGCCCACCGGGGGGCTTTCTTT.

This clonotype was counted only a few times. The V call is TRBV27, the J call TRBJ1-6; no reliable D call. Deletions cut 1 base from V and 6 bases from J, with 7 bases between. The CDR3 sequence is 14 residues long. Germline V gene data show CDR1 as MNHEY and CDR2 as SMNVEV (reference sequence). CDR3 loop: CASSLLKSNSPLHF. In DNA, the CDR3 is TGTGCCAGCAGTTTATTAAAGAGTAATTCACCCCTCCACTTT.

CDR3 amino acids: CASSLAGRRNTEAFF. CDR3 sequence (DNA): TGTGCCAGCAGTTTAGCCGGTCGGAGGAACACTGAAGCTTTCTTT. The rearrangement uses TRBV28 and TRBJ1-1; the D is unclear. From germline, CDR1 is MDHEN and CDR2 SYDVKM. The CDR3 loop spans 15 amino acids. V was shortened by 2 bases and J by 1 base, with 11 bases between the two germline ends.

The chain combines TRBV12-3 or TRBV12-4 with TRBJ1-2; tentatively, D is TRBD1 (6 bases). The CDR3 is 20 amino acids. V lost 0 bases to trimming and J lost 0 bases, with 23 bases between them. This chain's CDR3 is CASSLAHLAGHTNTNYGYTF. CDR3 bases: TGTGCCAGCAGTTTAGCCCACTTAGCGGGACACACAAACACTAACTATGGCTACACCTTC.

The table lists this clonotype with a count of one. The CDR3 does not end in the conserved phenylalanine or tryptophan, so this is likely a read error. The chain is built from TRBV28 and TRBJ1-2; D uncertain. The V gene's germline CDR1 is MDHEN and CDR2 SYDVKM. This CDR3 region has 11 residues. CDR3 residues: CASSTRYGYTY. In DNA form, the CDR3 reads TGTGCTAGCAGCACGAGATATGGCTACACCTAC.

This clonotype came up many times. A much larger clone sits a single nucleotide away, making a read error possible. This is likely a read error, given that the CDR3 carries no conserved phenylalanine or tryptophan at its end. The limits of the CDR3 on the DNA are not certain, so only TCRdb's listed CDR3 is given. CDR3 residues: CASSEADRGLL. The chain employs TRBV28 and TRBJ1-1; no DNA check was done on the table's D call, TRBD1. The CDR3 spans 11 amino acids, including both terminal residues. CDR1 and CDR2 (germline): MDHEN, SYDVKM.

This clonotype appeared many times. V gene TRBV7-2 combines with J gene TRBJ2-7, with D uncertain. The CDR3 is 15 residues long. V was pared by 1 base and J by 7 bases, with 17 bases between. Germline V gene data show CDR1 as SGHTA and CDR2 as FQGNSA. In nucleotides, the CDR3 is TGTGCCAGCAGCTTAGACTCTCAACCTCTACGAGAGCAGTACTTC. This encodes CASSLDSQPLREQYF.

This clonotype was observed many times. In DNA, the CDR3 is TGCAGTGCTAGAGACCTTACGAGGTGGGAGCAGTACTTC. Residues: CSARDLTRWEQYF. The J gene is TRBJ2-7, the V gene TRBV20-1; D ambiguous. The germline CDR1 and CDR2 sequences are DFQATT and SNEGSKA (reference sequence). Deletions cut 0 bases from V and 7 bases from J, with 13 bases between. The CDR3 length is 13 residues.